This T cell receptor beta chain was sequenced during a study of vaccination effects on CD4 cells after COVID-19. Study results and caveats: Healthy vaccinees' vaccine-induced clones included only 1 of 255 that recognized common cold coronaviruses.

The table came from immunoSEQ multiplex PCR; TCRdb's copy has only in-frame clones and leaves some out. Here the sample spans approximately 13,000 clones, 72% being singletons. Germline CDR1 is SGDLS and CDR2 is YYNGEE. This CDR3 contains 14 residues. J was trimmed by 9 bases and V by 0 bases; bases with no gene match: 4. Antigen-specific CD4+ T cell clonotypes were called by their expansion after viral peptide-pool culture in ViraFEST. Subsequent to roughly 10 days of culture, CD4+ T cells were isolated. The vaccine given was either BNT162b2 or mRNA-1273, in two doses. In the cultures, half the medium was exchanged for IL-2 medium on days 3 and 7. This clone was seen once. Its antigen is still unknown.

The J gene is TRBJ2-1, the V gene TRBV9; TRBD2 matches 9 bases. The sequencing here drew on CD4+ T cells from PBMCs cultured with SARS-CoV-2 spike peptides, taken after COVID-19 vaccination. This clonotype was sampled from a human donor who received a COVID-19 vaccine. The DNA for the CDR3 is TGTGCCAGCAGCGTAGTCGCGGGAGGGGGTGAGCAGTTCTTC. Protein sequence: CASSVVAGGGEQFF.